The 7 T cell receptor beta chains in this list originate from one sample, sequenced in a study of OX40 agonist ivuxolimab in advanced cancers. Sequencing was performed with immunoSEQ multiplex PCR; in TCRdb, only in-frame clones are kept and a portion is missing. The profile covers about 82,000 clones, with roughly 90% appearing a single time and around 0.7% taken by the ten largest. The sample here was CD4+ or CD8+ T cells sorted from blood, taken in a trial of the OX40 agonist ivuxolimab. These receptor sequences come from an adult with an advanced solid tumor such as melanoma, head and neck, liver or kidney cancer.

The J gene is TRBJ2-5, the V gene TRBV5-4; TRBD2 might be the D (5 bases). The CDR3 length is 15 residues. The germline gives CDR1 SGHNT, CDR2 YYREEE (reference sequence). V was cut by 5 bases and J by 2 bases, with 16 bases left in between. The CDR3 nucleotides read TGTGCCAGCAGTTCCCAGACCGGGATTCAAGAGACCCAGTACTTC. Its protein is CASSSQTGIQETQYF. The entire variable domain, with the rest obtained from reference TRBV5-4 and TRBJ2-5, is as follows: ETGVTQSPTHLIKTRGQQVTLRCSSQSGHNTVSWYQQALGQGPQFIFQYYREEENGRGNFPPRFSGLQFPNYSSELNVNALELDDSALYLCASSSQTGIQETQYFGPGTRLLVL.

This chain uses TRBV19 with TRBJ1-2; D gene unclear. The CDR3 is 14 residues long. Germline V CDR1 and CDR2: LNHDA, SQIVND (reference sequence). V lost 6 bases and J 6 bases, leaving 17 bases between the germline ends. The CDR3 nucleotides read TGTGCCAGTAGGCCCGTAGAGGGAATGAATGGCTACACCTTC. This sequence encodes CASRPVEGMNGYTF.

In DNA, the CDR3 is TGTGCCACCAGCAGAGATTATGGGACTAGCTGGGAGACCCAGTACTTC. Translation gives CATSRDYGTSWETQYF. V usage is TRBV15 and J usage is TRBJ2-5; 9 bases fit TRBD2. In germline, CDR1 is LNHNV, CDR2 YYDKDF (reference sequence). V lost 0 bases to trimming and J lost 5 bases; unmatched junction nucleotides: 7. The CDR3 totals 16 residues.

This clone has just one count. This chain links TRBV29-1 with TRBJ1-1; no reliable D call. From germline, CDR1 is SQVTM and CDR2 ANQGSEA. The CDR3 runs to 13 residues. V shed 5 bases and J shed 7 bases, with 17 bases lying between them. In nucleotides, the CDR3 is TGCAGCGTTCGCCCCCCAGCGGGAATTGAAGCTTTCTTT. Its protein is CSVRPPAGIEAFF.

This clone was picked up one time. The chain has TRBV23-1 and TRBJ1-1; a weak D match, TRBD1 (6 bases). TRBV23-1 is marked as an open reading frame, function uncertain. Deletions cut 8 bases from V and 8 bases from J, with 24 bases between. There are 15 residues in the CDR3. CDR3: CASPLLDRLGEEAFF. The CDR3 nucleotides are TGCGCCAGCCCACTCCTCGACAGGCTCGGTGAGGAAGCTTTCTTT.

J is TRBJ1-2 and V is TRBV5-6; D is undetermined. The CDR3 is 12 residues long. Germline assignment: CDR1 SGHDT and CDR2 YYEEEE. Trimming removed 0 bases at V and 8 bases at J, with 8 bases between. Written as DNA, the CDR3 is TGTGCCAGCAGCTTGGTGTTTAGCGGCTACACCTTC. Translation: CASSLVFSGYTF.

This chain connects TRBV6-5 to TRBJ2-7, with D perhaps being TRBD1 or TRBD2 (6 bases each). With 6 bases removed from V and 4 bases from J, the gap between germline ends came to 16 bases. CDR1 is MNHEY, CDR2 SVGAGI, per germline. The CDR3 spans 14 residues. Here the CDR3 reads CASSSMGGGYEQYF. CDR3 DNA: TGTGCCAGCAGCTCGATGGGGGGCGGGTACGAGCAGTACTTC.